A single sample is the source of the 28 T cell receptor beta chains below, sequenced in a study of cytomegalovirus exposure and HLA in healthy donors (dated by TCRdb to 2016 to 2017). Receptor libraries were prepared by the immunoSEQ multiplex PCR assay. The multiplex PCR relied on a mix of 60 forward primers for TCR Vbeta segments and 13 reverse primers for TCR Jbeta segments. TCRdb re-hosts the immuneACCESS table, in-frame sequences only. Its copies lack some clones; in the studies checked, an unresolved V gene accounts for under half of them, and the cause for the rest is not known. The sample table contains some 160,000 clones; only one count was recorded for around 80% of them. Clones ranked in the top ten supply under 7.5% of the sample. The specimen sequenced was PBMCs. The receptors shown here come from a man aged 45-65 years in good health and CMV-seropositive.

V usage is TRBV9 and J usage is TRBJ2-7, with 9 bases lining up with TRBD1. CDR1 and CDR2 (germline): SGDLS, YYNGEE. The V segment lost 4 bases and the J segment 3 bases; nucleotides outside the gene matches: 8. The CDR3 loop spans 15 amino acids. CDR3 sequence reads: CASSSRTGDFYEQYF. The CDR3 DNA follows: TGTGCCAGCAGCTCCCGGACAGGGGACTTCTACGAGCAGTACTTC.

This clone was detected a few times. CDR3 amino acids: CSADRVGLAYF. The DNA for the CDR3 is TGCAGTGCGGATCGGGTGGGACTAGCATACTTC. V and J are TRBV20-1 and TRBJ2-5; 9 bases agree with TRBD2. The J segment lost 14 bases and the V segment lost 6 bases, leaving 10 bases of the junction unmatched. CDR3 size: 11 residues. Germline-derived CDR1 and CDR2 are DFQATT and SNEGSKA (reference sequence).

The chain recombines TRBV21-1 with TRBJ2-7; the tabulated D call, TRBD2, remains unverified against the DNA. TRBV21-1 is a pseudogene segment. The CDR3 is 14 residues long. CDR3 protein: CASSSLAEEYEQYV. The CDR3 DNA reads TGTGCCAGCAGCAGTCTGGCGGAGGAGTACGAGCAGTACGTC.

This sequence joins TRBV9 and TRBJ2-1, with TRBD2 matching over 8 bases. Losses at the gene ends were 2 bases for V and 9 bases for J; bases not matched to a gene: 19. The length of the CDR3 is 18 residues. CDR1 and CDR2 (germline): SGDLS, YYNGEE. The CDR3 loop reads CASSVVPPSGSSGGEQFF. CDR3 nucleotide sequence: TGTGCCAGCAGCGTGGTCCCCCCTAGCGGGTCTTCTGGGGGTGAGCAGTTCTTC.

The V call is TRBV9, the J call TRBJ2-1; 7 bases fit TRBD2. The V segment lost 1 base and the J segment 9 bases; nucleotides outside the gene matches: 7. Per the germline V gene, CDR1 is SGDLS and CDR2 is YYNGEE. CDR3 size: 14 residues. The CDR3 coding sequence is TGTGCCAGCAGCGTAAGCGGGATGACTGGTGAGCAGTTCTTC. Its translation is CASSVSGMTGEQFF. The whole variable domain, remainder taken from reference TRBV9 and TRBJ2-1, is DSGVTQTPKHLITATGQRVTLRCSPRSGDLSVYWYQQSLDQGLQFLIQYYNGEERAKGNILERFSAQQFPDLHSELNLSSLELGDSALYFCASSVSGMTGEQFFGPGTRLTVL.

The chain links TRBV6-5 to TRBJ2-5; a possible D gene is TRBD1 (6 bases). This CDR3 has 14 residues. Germline V gives CDR1 MNHEY, CDR2 SVGAGI. Trimming took off 6 bases at V and 4 bases at J, with 15 bases between the two ends. CDR3 sequence: CASRLQGAGETQYF. As DNA, the CDR3 is TGTGCCAGCAGATTACAGGGCGCAGGAGAGACCCAGTACTTC.

V gene TRBV29-1 combines with J gene TRBJ2-1; D might be TRBD2 (6 bases). Germline CDR1 SQVTM, CDR2 ANQGSEA. This CDR3 region has 15 residues. V lost 5 bases, J lost 7 bases, and 21 bases lay in between. The CDR3 DNA is TGCAGCGTTCATCGTCCGCCTAGCGTAGAAAATGAGCAGTTCTTC. Its protein is CSVHRPPSVENEQFF.

This sequence joins TRBV11-2 and TRBJ2-1; 8 positions agree with TRBD2. With 5 bases clipped from V and 0 bases from J, the junction kept 6 bases outside the gene matches. The V gene's germline CDR1 is SGHAT and CDR2 FQNNGV. The CDR3 is 16 residues long. The CDR3 region is CASSRIAGLSYNEQFF. DNA of the CDR3: TGTGCCAGCAGCCGTATAGCGGGGCTCTCCTACAATGAGCAGTTCTTC.

This sequence joins TRBV2 and TRBJ2-2; the match to TRBD1 covers 10 bases. Germline V CDR1 and CDR2: SNHLY, FYNNEI. This CDR3 contains 15 residues. J gave up 6 bases and V 5 bases, and 6 bases lay outside the gene matches. The CDR3 here is CASSTGQGFPGELFF. DNA for the CDR3: TGTGCCAGCAGTACGGGACAGGGGTTCCCCGGGGAGCTGTTTTTT.

V is TRBV7-6 and J is TRBJ1-2, with 7 bases that match TRBD1. CDR3 length equals 13 residues. Germline CDR1 and CDR2: SGHVS and FNYEAQ. Trimming at V came to 5 bases and at J to 1 base, leaving 1 base not matched to a gene. CDR3 in amino acids: CASSAGGNYGYTF. The CDR3 nucleotides are TGTGCCAGCAGCGCAGGGGGTAACTATGGCTACACCTTC.

V is TRBV18 and J is TRBJ2-7; possible D gene TRBD2, 5 bases. This CDR3 has 14 residues. Germline loops: CDR1 KGHSH, CDR2 LQKENI. V was trimmed by 4 bases and J by 5 bases, leaving 15 bases between them. The CDR3 loop is CASSRIGGSDEQYV. The CDR3 nucleotides are TGTGCCAGCTCACGGATCGGCGGGTCCGACGAGCAGTACGTC.

This rearrangement joins TRBV5-6 to TRBJ2-7, with 10 nucleotides matching TRBD2. V dropped 5 bases and J dropped 2; count of bases not matched to a gene: 7. This CDR3 comprises 15 residues. The germline V gene has CDR1 SGHDT and CDR2 YYEEEE. CDR3 amino acids: CASRLLAGNTYEQYV. The DNA of the CDR3 is TGTGCCAGCAGGTTACTAGCGGGAAATACCTACGAGCAGTACGTC.

This chain uses TRBV6-5 with TRBJ1-1; TRBD1 matches 9 bases. This CDR3 contains 15 residues. The germline V gene encodes CDR1 MNHEY and CDR2 SVGAGI. Trimming removed 5 bases from V and 6 bases from J; junction bases left unmatched: 10. The CDR3 region is CASSPGTGKGAEAFF. The CDR3 region has the DNA TGTGCCAGCAGTCCCGGGACAGGGAAGGGCGCTGAAGCTTTCTTT.

The V gene is TRBV10-2, the J gene TRBJ2-3, with D perhaps matching TRBD2 (6 bases). Germline lookup yields CDR1 WSHSY and CDR2 SAAADI. CDR3 length: 14 residues. V lost 3 bases, J lost 1 base, and 8 bases lay in between. This CDR3 reads CASSDGGGTDTQYF. The CDR3 bases are TGCGCCAGCAGTGACGGCGGGGGCACAGATACGCAGTATTTT.

This clone was counted a single time. The chain has TRBV27 and TRBJ2-7, with D possibly being TRBD2 (6 bases). The germline gives CDR1 MNHEY, CDR2 SMNVEV (reference sequence). Trimming took off 3 bases at V and 3 bases at J, with 15 bases between the two ends. This CDR3 comprises 15 residues. DNA of the CDR3: TGTGCCAGCAGTTTGCCCGAGCGGGTAATCTACGAGCAGTACGTC. It yields the protein CASSLPERVIYEQYV.

The chain is built from TRBV14 and TRBJ2-5; TRBD2 matches 8 bases. The CDR3 is made up of 16 amino acids. The J segment lost 5 bases and the V segment lost 3 bases, leaving 11 bases of the junction unmatched. Germline loops: CDR1 SGHDN, CDR2 FVKESK. The CDR3 sequence is CASSQSSVAGMETQYF. DNA for the CDR3: TGTGCCAGCAGCCAGAGCTCGGTAGCGGGAATGGAGACCCAGTACTTC.

The V and J genes are TRBV9 and TRBJ1-4; D might be TRBD1 (6 bases). There are 14 residues in the CDR3. In germline, CDR1 is SGDLS, CDR2 YYNGEE. V was pared by 3 bases and J by 3 bases, with 9 bases between. The DNA for the CDR3 is TGTGCCAGCAGCGCAGGGGCTCCTAATGAAAAACTGTTTTTT. This translates into CASSAGAPNEKLFF.

The chain carries TRBV6-6 and TRBJ1-2; weak D call: TRBD1 (5 bases). The CDR3 totals 13 residues. CDR1 is MNHNY, CDR2 SVGAGI, per germline (reference sequence). V shed 2 bases and J shed 4 bases, with 8 bases lying between them. The DNA for the CDR3 is TGTGCCAGCAGTTACGACAGTTCCTATGGCTACACCTTC. It yields the protein CASSYDSSYGYTF.

V gene TRBV29-1 combines with J gene TRBJ2-7; 10 bases align to TRBD1. CDR1 and CDR2 from the germline V gene are SQVTM and ANQGSEA. This CDR3 region has 14 residues. V lost 8 bases to trimming and J lost 4 bases; unmatched junction nucleotides: 11. The CDR3 here is CSPLPGQGEYEQYF. The CDR3 region has the DNA TGCAGCCCGCTCCCCGGACAGGGGGAATACGAGCAGTACTTC.

This rearrangement joins TRBV7-9 to TRBJ1-1; no reliable D call. CDR3 length: 12 amino acids. With 1 base removed from V and 11 bases from J, the gap between germline ends came to 11 bases. Germline CDR1 is SEHNR and CDR2 is FQNEAQ (reference sequence). In DNA, the CDR3 is TGTGCCAGCAGCTTAGAATGGCCTTGGGCTTTCTTT. This codes for CASSLEWPWAFF.

The J gene is TRBJ1-1, the V gene TRBV19; no firm D call. The CDR3 consists of 14 residues. V lost 5 bases to trimming and J lost 5 bases, with 15 bases between them. Germline V gene lookup returns CDR1 LNHDA and CDR2 SQIVND (reference sequence). The CDR3 nucleotides are TGTGCCAGTAGTTACTCAAGGAGAGGGACTGAAGCTTTCTTT. Protein: CASSYSRRGTEAFF. The variable domain in full, completed from reference TRBV19 and TRBJ1-1, reads DGGITQSPKYLFRKEGQNVTLSCEQNLNHDAMYWYRQDPGQGLRLIYYSQIVNDFQKGDIAEGYSVSREKKESFPLTVTSAQKNPTAFYLCASSYSRRGTEAFFGQGTRLTVV.

Here the CDR3 DNA reads TGTGCCAGCAGCTTAGGAGGGACAGGGGTTTACGAGCAGTACTTC. Its translation: CASSLGGTGVYEQYF. The chain is built from TRBV11-2 and TRBJ2-7, with TRBD1 identical over 10 bases. The germline V gene has CDR1 SGHAT and CDR2 FQNNGV. Losses at the gene ends were 1 base for V and 4 bases for J; bases not matched to a gene: 4. CDR3 size: 15 residues. The full variable domain, its missing parts supplied by reference TRBV11-2 and TRBJ2-7, is EAGVAQSPRYKIIEKRQSVAFWCNPISGHATLYWYQQILGQGPKLLIQFQNNGVVDDSQLPKDRFSAERLKGVDSTLKIQPAKLEDSAVYLCASSLGGTGVYEQYFGPGTRLTVT.

This clone appeared a single time. J is TRBJ2-7 and V is TRBV5-1; TRBD1 matches at 8 bases. This CDR3 spans 15 amino acids. V gave up 4 bases and J gave up 4 bases; unmatched junction bases: 10. The germline V gene has CDR1 SGHRS and CDR2 YFSETQ. CDR3 region: CASSTGTGRSYEQYF. In nucleotides, the CDR3 is TGCGCCAGCAGCACCGGGACAGGACGATCATACGAGCAGTACTTC.

V gene TRBV7-2 combines with J gene TRBJ2-3; TRBD2 might be the D (5 bases). This CDR3 region has 13 residues. CDR1 is SGHTA, CDR2 FQGNSA, per germline. The V and J ends lost 5 bases and 6 bases respectively, with 12 bases between them. CDR3 in amino acids: CASSPSQPDTQYF. The CDR3 coding sequence is TGTGCCAGCAGCCCTAGCCAGCCGGATACGCAGTATTTT.

The chain links TRBV4-2 to TRBJ1-2, with 9 nucleotides matching TRBD1. Unmatched junction bases numbered 6, after V lost 1 base and J lost 6 bases. This CDR3 spans 15 amino acids. Germline CDR1 reads LGHNA; CDR2 reads YNFKEQ. CDR3 residues: CASSQGDRERNGYTF. The CDR3 nucleotides read TGTGCCAGCAGCCAAGGGGACAGGGAAAGGAATGGCTACACCTTC.

The J gene is TRBJ2-6, the V gene TRBV11-2; 9 nucleotides agree with TRBD2. This CDR3 region has 17 residues. Trimming took 5 bases from V and 1 from J; bases not matched to a gene: 6. Germline lookup yields CDR1 SGHAT and CDR2 FQNNGV. The CDR3 spells CASSPTSGTSGANVLTF. The CDR3 nucleotides are TGTGCCAGCAGCCCGACTAGCGGAACATCTGGGGCCAACGTCCTGACTTTC.

The rearrangement joins TRBV10-3 to TRBJ2-1, with TRBD2 matching 8 bases. This CDR3 has 16 residues. Germline lookup yields CDR1 ENHRY and CDR2 SYGVKD. The V segment lost 0 bases and the J segment 8 bases; nucleotides outside the gene matches: 9. CDR3 DNA: TGTGCCATCAGTGAGTCCGGGACTAGTGGTACGGATGAGCAGTTCTTC. Translation gives CAISESGTSGTDEQFF.

The chain links TRBV19 to TRBJ2-3; TRBD2 matches at 8 bases. The germline V gene encodes CDR1 LNHDA and CDR2 SQIVND (reference sequence). The CDR3 sequence is 17 residues long. With V trimmed by 1 base and J by 2 bases, 8 bases remained unmatched. CDR3 bases: TGTGCCAGTAGTATAGGAGGGCTAGCGGGTTTCACAGATACGCAGTATTTT. This sequence encodes CASSIGGLAGFTDTQYF. Together with reference TRBV19 and TRBJ2-3, the CDR3 gives the full variable domain: DGGITQSPKYLFRKEGQNVTLSCEQNLNHDAMYWYRQDPGQGLRLIYYSQIVNDFQKGDIAEGYSVSREKKESFPLTVTSAQKNPTAFYLCASSIGGLAGFTDTQYFGPGTRLTVL.